This T cell receptor beta chain was sequenced for a study of CD8+ T cells in alopecia areata. Sample treatment: oral pan-JAK inhibitor, 5-10 mg twice daily. It was cDNA, reverse transcribed from extracted RNA, that served as the sequencing template. Sequencing was performed with immunoSEQ multiplex PCR; in TCRdb, only in-frame clones are kept and a portion is missing. The sample holds 100,000 to 120,000 clones, less than 60% seen once. In germline, CDR1 is MNHEY, CDR2 SMNVEV (reference sequence). The CDR3 spans 13 residues. The germline V and J ends were trimmed by 6 bases and 7 bases, with 15 bases remaining between them.

Sequencing used CD4+ T cells sorted from blood, obtained at week 24, from a patient treated with tofacitinib. This receptor was obtained from a human donor with alopecia areata. This rearrangement joins TRBV27 to TRBJ1-2; the D gene is possibly TRBD1 (6 bases). The CDR3, as DNA: TGTGCCAGCAGCAACCGGGGGGCTGGTGGCTACACCTTC. It encodes CASSNRGAGGYTF.